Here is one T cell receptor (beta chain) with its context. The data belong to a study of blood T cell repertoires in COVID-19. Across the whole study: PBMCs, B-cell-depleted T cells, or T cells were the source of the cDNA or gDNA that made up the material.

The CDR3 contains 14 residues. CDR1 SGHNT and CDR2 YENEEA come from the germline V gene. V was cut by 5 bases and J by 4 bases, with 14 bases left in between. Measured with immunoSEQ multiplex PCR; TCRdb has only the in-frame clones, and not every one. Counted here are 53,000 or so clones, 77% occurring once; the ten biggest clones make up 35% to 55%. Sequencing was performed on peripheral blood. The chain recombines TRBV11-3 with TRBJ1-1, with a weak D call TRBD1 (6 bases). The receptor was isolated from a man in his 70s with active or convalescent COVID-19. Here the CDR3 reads CASSPRNRVTEAFF. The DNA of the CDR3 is TGTGCCAGCAGCCCCAGAAACAGGGTCACTGAAGCTTTCTTT.